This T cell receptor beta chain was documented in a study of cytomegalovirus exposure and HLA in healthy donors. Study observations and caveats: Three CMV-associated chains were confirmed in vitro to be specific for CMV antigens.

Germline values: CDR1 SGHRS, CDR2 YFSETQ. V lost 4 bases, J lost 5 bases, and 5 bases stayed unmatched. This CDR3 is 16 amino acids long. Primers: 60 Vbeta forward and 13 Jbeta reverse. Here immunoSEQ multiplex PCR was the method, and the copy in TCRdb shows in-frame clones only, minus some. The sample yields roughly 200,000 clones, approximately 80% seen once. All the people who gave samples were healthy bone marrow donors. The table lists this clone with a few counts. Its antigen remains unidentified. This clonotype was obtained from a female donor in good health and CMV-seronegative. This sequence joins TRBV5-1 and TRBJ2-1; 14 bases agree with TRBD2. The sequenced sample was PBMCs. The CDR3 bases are TGCGCCAGCAGCCAATGGACTAGCGGGGGGAACAATGAGCAGTTCTTC. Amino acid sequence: CASSQWTSGGNNEQFF.